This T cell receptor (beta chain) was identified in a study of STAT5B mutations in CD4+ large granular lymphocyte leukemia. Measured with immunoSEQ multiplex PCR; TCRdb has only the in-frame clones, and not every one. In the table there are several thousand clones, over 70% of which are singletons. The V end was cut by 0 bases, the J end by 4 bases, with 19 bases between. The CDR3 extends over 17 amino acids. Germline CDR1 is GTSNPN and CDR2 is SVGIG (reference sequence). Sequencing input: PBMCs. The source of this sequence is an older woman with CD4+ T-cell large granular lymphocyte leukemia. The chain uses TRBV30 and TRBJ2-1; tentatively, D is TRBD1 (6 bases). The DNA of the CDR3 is TGTGCCTGGAGTGTGGGGGCGAGAGGCGAAACGTACAATGAGCAGTTCTTC. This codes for CAWSVGARGETYNEQFF.